Presented here are 20 T cell receptor beta chains from one specimen sequenced in a study of Graves' ophthalmopathy and Graves' hyperthyroidism. The TCR beta CDR3 regions underwent amplification from RNA transcripts. HTBI primers primed a first-round RT-PCR, and a second-round multiplex PCR followed. TCRdb re-derived calls from the multiplex PCR reads in MiXCR, one entry per CDR3 protein. The sample consists of about 400,000 distinct CDR3 sequences, 18% of them appearing once. Sequenced input: peripheral blood. The receptors were sampled from a woman between 18 and 29 years old with Graves' ophthalmopathy.

This clonotype was detected ten times or more. V gene TRBV6-2 or TRBV6-3 combines with J gene TRBJ1-1; tentative D call: TRBD1 (5 bases). V was pared by 5 bases and J by 1 base, with 20 bases between. The CDR3 has 17 residues. CDR1 is MNHEY, CDR2 SVGEGT, per germline. The CDR3 protein is CASSLYRQPRGNTEAFF. In DNA, the CDR3 is TGTGCCAGCAGTCTCTATCGACAGCCCCGGGGGAACACTGAAGCTTTCTTT.

This clonotype was counted ten times or more. This chain joins TRBV27 and TRBJ1-1, with TRBD1 as a possible D gene (5 bases). The V end lost 7 bases, the J end lost 0 bases, and 15 bases lay between the germline ends. Looked up from germline, CDR1 is MNHEY and CDR2 is SMNVEV (reference sequence). This CDR3 spans 15 amino acids. The CDR3 protein is CASMARVTMNTEAFF. The CDR3, as DNA: TGTGCCAGCATGGCCAGGGTTACTATGAACACTGAAGCTTTCTTT.

This clonotype was observed many times. The chain employs TRBV12-3 or TRBV12-4 and TRBJ1-1; D not certain. The CDR3 runs 13 residues. Trimming took off 5 bases at V and 0 bases at J, with 7 bases between the two ends. DNA for the CDR3: TGTGCCAGCAGTGTCACAGTGAACACTGAAGCTTTCTTT. Translated: CASSVTVNTEAFF.

This clonotype came up many times. The chain links TRBV19 to TRBJ1-1; D might be TRBD1 (6 bases). V was pared by 3 bases and J by 1 base, with 12 bases between. CDR1 is LNHDA, CDR2 SQIVND, per germline (reference sequence). The CDR3 length is 15 residues. CDR3 in DNA: TGTGCCAGTAGTATCTTGGCAGGGGCGAACACTGAAGCTTTCTTT. Translating gives CASSILAGANTEAFF.

This clonotype was observed at least ten times. The J gene is TRBJ2-5, the V gene TRBV20-1; no definite D call. Germline assignment: CDR1 DFQATT and CDR2 SNEGSKA (reference sequence). The CDR3 runs to 13 residues. V lost 3 bases and J lost 1, with 9 bases in between. CDR3 sequence: CSASAGLQETQYF. The CDR3 nucleotides are TGCAGTGCTAGCGCAGGTCTCCAAGAGACCCAGTACTTC.

This clonotype was seen repeatedly, ten times or more. The chain uses TRBV12-3 or TRBV12-4 and TRBJ2-4; D possibly matches TRBD1 or TRBD2 (5 bases each). CDR3 length: 14 residues. With 6 bases removed from V and 6 bases from J, the gap between germline ends came to 15 bases. The CDR3 spells CASRTAGAPNIQYF. The CDR3, as DNA: TGTGCCAGCAGGACCGCCGGGGCCCCAAACATTCAGTACTTC.

This clonotype was recorded many times. The chain uses TRBV12-3 or TRBV12-4 and TRBJ1-6; the D gene is possibly TRBD1 (5 bases). The V gene lost 1 base and the J gene lost 7 bases, with 8 bases spanning the gap. The CDR3 has 14 amino acids. CDR3 sequence: CASSLGRANSPLHF. In DNA form, the CDR3 reads TGTGCCAGCAGTTTAGGCAGGGCAAATTCACCCCTCCACTTT.

This clonotype showed up many times. The chain has TRBV29-1 and TRBJ2-7; tentative D call: TRBD2 (6 bases). V was pared by 7 bases and J by 6 bases, with 13 bases between. Germline CDR1 SQVTM, CDR2 ANQGSEA. The CDR3 consists of 11 residues. The CDR3 is CSGNSGSEQYF. As DNA, the CDR3 is TGCAGCGGAAATAGCGGCAGCGAGCAGTACTTC.

This clonotype was counted ten times or more. The DNA of the CDR3 is TGTGCCACCAGCAGACAGGGGATGAGCAATCAGCCCCAGCATTTT. It specifies CATSRQGMSNQPQHF. The V gene is TRBV15, the J gene TRBJ1-5, with a tentative D call TRBD1 (6 bases). Trimming stripped 2 bases from V and 1 base from J, with 9 bases between. CDR1 is LNHNV and CDR2 is YYDKDF in the germline V gene (reference sequence). This CDR3 is built from 15 residues.

This clonotype was counted between two and nine times. A much larger clone lies a single base off, so this may be a read error. This chain links TRBV30 with TRBJ2-5, with 11 bases that match TRBD2. Per the germline V gene, CDR1 is GTSNPN and CDR2 is SVGIG (reference sequence). The CDR3 runs 16 residues. CDR3 DNA: TGTGCCTGGAACTTTGGGACTAGCGGCCCCCAAGAGACCCGGTACTTC. Its protein product is CAWNFGTSGPQETRYF.

This clonotype was observed many times. J is TRBJ2-7 and V is TRBV28; 10 nucleotides agree with TRBD2. There are 16 residues in the CDR3. V trimming: 3 bases; J trimming: 4 bases; junction bases outside the gene matches: 9. Per germline, CDR1 MDHEN and CDR2 SYDVKM. CDR3: CASSFPASGSDYEQYF. In nucleotides, the CDR3 is TGTGCCAGCAGTTTCCCCGCTAGCGGGAGTGATTACGAGCAGTACTTC.

This clonotype appeared many times. The chain combines TRBV6-1 with TRBJ1-2; D is undetermined. Germline values: CDR1 MNHNS, CDR2 SASEGT. V was shortened by 1 base and J by 3 bases, with 9 bases between the two germline ends. The CDR3 runs 14 residues. Written as DNA, the CDR3 is TGTGCCAGCAGTGAAGGACGGGCGGACTATGGCTACACCTTC. Protein: CASSEGRADYGYTF.

This clonotype was seen ten or more times. The rearrangement uses TRBV27 and TRBJ2-7, with D possibly TRBD2 on 7 matching bases. The germline V gene has CDR1 MNHEY and CDR2 SMNVEV (reference sequence). Trimming removed 5 bases from V and 2 bases from J, with 16 bases in between. The CDR3 length is 15 residues. The CDR3 reads CASSESGGRTYEQYF. The CDR3 DNA reads TGTGCCAGCAGTGAATCGGGGGGCCGAACCTACGAGCAGTACTTC.

This clonotype has at least ten counts. The V and J genes are TRBV7-9 and TRBJ1-1; D is undetermined. Germline CDR1 SEHNR, CDR2 FQNEAQ (reference sequence). The CDR3 is 15 residues long. V lost 2 bases to trimming and J lost 3 bases, with 13 bases between them. CDR3 bases: TGTGCCAGCAGCTTACCGAAGGGTCGGGACACTGAAGCTTTCTTT. Translated: CASSLPKGRDTEAFF.

This clonotype occurred many times. V and J are TRBV7-3 and TRBJ2-7; 7 bases match TRBD1. This CDR3 comprises 13 residues. V shed 5 bases, J shed 6 bases, and the junction held 7 bases outside the gene matches. Germline CDR1 SGHTA, CDR2 FQGTGA. The CDR3 protein is CASSTDREGEQYF. The CDR3 DNA reads as TGTGCCAGCAGCACCGACAGGGAAGGCGAGCAGTACTTC.

This chain links TRBV28 with TRBJ2-7; 7 bases align to TRBD1. The CDR3 covers 14 residues. Germline V gene lookup returns CDR1 MDHEN and CDR2 SYDVKM. Germline trimming cut 8 bases from V and 5 bases from J; bases unmatched to any gene: 12. The CDR3 loop is CASSNLGQGDEQYF. In nucleotides, the CDR3 is TGTGCCAGCTCTAACTTGGGGCAGGGGGACGAGCAGTACTTC.

The table lists this clonotype with many counts. The CDR3 bases are TGTGCCAGCAGCATGGACACTAACACTGAAGCTTTCTTT. Translated, it gives CASSMDTNTEAFF. This chain uses TRBV7-8 with TRBJ1-1; D is perhaps TRBD1 (5 bases). Germline assignment: CDR1 SGHVS and CDR2 FQNEAQ. Trimming took off 5 bases at V and 2 bases at J, with 9 bases between the two ends. This CDR3 is 13 amino acids long.

This clonotype was seen repeatedly, ten times or more. This rearrangement joins TRBV2 to TRBJ1-1, with 7 bases identical to TRBD1. Germline lookup yields CDR1 SNHLY and CDR2 FYNNEI. The CDR3 is 13 residues long. Germline trimming cut 10 bases from V and 0 bases from J; bases unmatched to any gene: 5. The CDR3 protein is CAIATGMNTEAFF. In nucleotides, the CDR3 is TGTGCCATCGCGACAGGGATGAACACTGAAGCTTTCTTT.

In its sample, this clonotype was seen many times. The chain uses TRBV6-5 and TRBJ1-1; D is undetermined. Trimming left V 6 bases short and J 6 bases short, with 17 bases between. The V gene's germline CDR1 is MNHEY and CDR2 SVGAGI. The CDR3 has 14 residues. The CDR3 nucleotides are TGTGCCAGCAGCTTGAGCTCGGGGTACGCTGAAGCTTTCTTT. Translation: CASSLSSGYAEAFF.

Ten or more counts support this clonotype. V usage is TRBV3-1 and J usage is TRBJ1-1; tentative D call: TRBD1 (5 bases). This CDR3 comprises 12 residues. Germline V lookup: CDR1 LGHDT, CDR2 YNNKEL (reference sequence). V was trimmed by 7 bases and J by 8 bases, leaving 14 bases between them. The CDR3 spells CASNLPQAEAFF. The CDR3 DNA reads TGTGCCAGCAACCTCCCACAGGCGGAAGCTTTCTTT.